This T cell receptor beta chain comes out of a study of blood T cell repertoires in COVID-19. Sequencing was performed with immunoSEQ multiplex PCR; in TCRdb, only in-frame clones are kept and a portion is missing. The sample has about 300,000 clones, around 84% seen once; the top ten hold roughly 1.5%. Sample: peripheral blood. The TCR was taken from a human donor with COVID-19, enrolled during active disease. The donor label of this sample is uncertain.

CDR3 loop: CAISDSDRGLGYGYTF. The CDR3 DNA is TGTGCCATCAGTGACTCTGACAGGGGGCTCGGCTATGGCTACACCTTC. The gene calls are TRBV10-3 and TRBJ1-2; TRBD1 aligns across 10 bases. CDR3 length equals 16 residues. CDR1 is ENHRY and CDR2 is SYGVKD in the germline V gene. The V segment lost 3 bases and the J segment 4 bases; nucleotides outside the gene matches: 8.